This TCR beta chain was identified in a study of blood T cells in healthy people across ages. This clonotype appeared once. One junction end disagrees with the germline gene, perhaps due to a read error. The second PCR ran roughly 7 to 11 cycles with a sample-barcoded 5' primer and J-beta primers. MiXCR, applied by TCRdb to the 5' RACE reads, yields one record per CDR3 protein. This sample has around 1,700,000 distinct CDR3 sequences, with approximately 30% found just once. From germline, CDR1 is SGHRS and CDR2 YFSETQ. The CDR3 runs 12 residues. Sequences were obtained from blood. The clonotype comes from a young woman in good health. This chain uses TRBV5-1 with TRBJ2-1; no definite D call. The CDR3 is CASSLVYDEQFF. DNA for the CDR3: TGCGCCAGCAGCTTGGTCTACGATGAGCAGTTCTTC.